Each of the 28 T cell receptor beta chains below was sequenced from the same sample in a study of T cells in Graves' hyperthyroidism and ophthalmopathy. Amplification yielded TCR beta CDR3 regions, with RNA transcripts as the source. The primer set for the first-round RT-PCR of the TCR CDR3 was HTBI. TCRdb re-called the multiplex PCR reads with MiXCR, one entry per CDR3 protein. The sample lists approximately 200,000 distinct CDR3 sequences; around 17% were seen once. The sequencing input was blood. These TCRs come from a man in his forties with Graves' hyperthyroidism.

There are many counts of this clonotype. The chain couples TRBV2 to TRBJ2-7; D call uncertain. Germline CDR1 is SNHLY and CDR2 is FYNNEI. Trimming cost V 5 bases and J 4 bases, with 18 bases left between them. The CDR3 extends over 15 amino acids. CDR3 residues: CASSSLRAGLYEQYF. Written as DNA, the CDR3 is TGTGCCAGCAGTTCCTTAAGGGCAGGTCTATACGAGCAGTACTTC.

This clonotype was observed at least ten times. J is TRBJ1-2 and V is TRBV5-1, with D unclear. Trimming took off 4 bases at V and 4 bases at J, with 17 bases between the two ends. The CDR3 length is 15 residues. CDR1 and CDR2 (germline): SGHRS, YFSETQ. In nucleotides, the CDR3 is TGCGCCAGCAGCCCCTACGGTGAGGGTGGCTATGGCTACACCTTC. Protein product: CASSPYGEGGYGYTF.

This clonotype was observed a handful of times. The junction departs from germline at one end; a sequencing error may be responsible. This sequence joins TRBV7-7 and TRBJ1-1, with TRBD1 as a possible D gene (6 bases). Germline-derived CDR1 and CDR2 are SSHAT and FNYEAQ (reference sequence). This CDR3 spans 16 amino acids. The DNA of the CDR3 is TGTGCTAGCAGCTTATTTATCAGGGGCGTGCACACTGAAGCTTTCTTT. As protein: CASSLFIRGVHTEAFF.

This clonotype was counted ten times or more. This chain joins TRBV5-1 and TRBJ2-2, with D possibly being TRBD1 (5 bases). The ends were cut back, 0 bases at V and 3 bases at J, with 12 bases in the middle. From germline, CDR1 is SGHRS and CDR2 YFSETQ. CDR3 length: 16 residues. Here the CDR3 reads CASSLDPQGDTGELFF. CDR3 coding DNA: TGCGCCAGCAGCTTGGACCCTCAAGGGGACACCGGGGAGCTGTTTTTT.

On this clonotype: The missing conserved phenylalanine or tryptophan at the end of this CDR3 makes a read error likely. The genes are TRBV13 and TRBJ1-1, with no clear D. Germline values: CDR1 PRHDT, CDR2 FYEKMQ (reference sequence). CDR3 length: 13 amino acids. Trimming shortened V by 6 bases and J by 1 base, and 9 bases separated the two germline ends. The CDR3 DNA is TGTGCCAGCAGAGCAGACACGAACACTGAAGCTTTCTCT. Protein: CASRADTNTEAFS.

J is TRBJ2-5 and V is TRBV10-3; D is undetermined. Trimming removed 2 bases at V and 2 bases at J, with 9 bases between. This CDR3 region has 14 residues. Looked up from germline, CDR1 is ENHRY and CDR2 is SYGVKD. CDR3 amino acids: CAISEGTGQETQYF. In DNA form, the CDR3 reads TGTGCCATCAGTGAGGGCACCGGTCAAGAGACCCAGTACTTC.

This clonotype has ten or more counts. The rearrangement joins TRBV7-8 to TRBJ1-1, with D uncertain. The V and J ends lost 5 bases and 4 bases respectively, with 14 bases between them. From germline, CDR1 is SGHVS and CDR2 FQNEAQ. This CDR3 has 14 amino acids. For the CDR3, the DNA is TGTGCCAGCAGCCTCCGACTGGTGAGCACTGAAGCTTTCTTT. The encoded protein is CASSLRLVSTEAFF.

The chain links TRBV24-1 to TRBJ2-3; 8 bases match TRBD2. CDR1 KGHDR and CDR2 SFDVKD come from the germline V gene. With V trimmed by 3 bases and J by 6 bases, 13 bases remained unmatched. The CDR3 loop spans 17 amino acids. The CDR3 here is CATSDVGGGPSSDTQYF. As DNA, the CDR3 is TGTGCCACCAGTGATGTCGGCGGGGGGCCCTCCAGCGATACGCAGTATTTT.

This clonotype came up many times. The V call is TRBV6-2 or TRBV6-3, the J call TRBJ1-1, with D maybe TRBD1 (6 bases). CDR1 and CDR2 (germline): MNHEY, SVGEGT. The CDR3 totals 14 residues. Trimming cost V 7 bases and J 2 bases, with 14 bases left between them. This CDR3 reads CASIIGTINTEAFF. In DNA form, the CDR3 reads TGTGCCAGCATCATCGGGACAATAAACACTGAAGCTTTCTTT.

In its sample, this clonotype was seen many times. The J gene is TRBJ2-3, the V gene TRBV20-1; tentative D call: TRBD2 (6 bases). The CDR3 runs to 13 residues. V lost 3 bases and J 4 bases, leaving 11 bases between the germline ends. In germline, CDR1 is DFQATT, CDR2 SNEGSKA (reference sequence). Here the CDR3 reads CSASGTAPDTQYF. CDR3 nucleotide sequence: TGCAGTGCTAGTGGGACTGCCCCAGATACGCAGTATTTT.

This clonotype has ten or more counts. DNA for the CDR3: TGTGCCAGCAGCGCGGGACTAGCGGCCTACGAGCAGTACTTC. It specifies CASSAGLAAYEQYF. The chain carries TRBV13 and TRBJ2-7; TRBD2 matches 11 bases. The V segment lost 5 bases and the J segment 2 bases; nucleotides outside the gene matches: 2. The CDR3 is 14 residues long. Germline V gene sequence: CDR1 PRHDT, CDR2 FYEKMQ (reference sequence).

At least ten counts were recorded for this clonotype. V gene TRBV30 combines with J gene TRBJ2-7, with D perhaps matching TRBD1 (6 bases). Trimming removed 1 base from V and 3 bases from J, with 13 bases in between. This CDR3 region has 14 residues. CDR1 GTSNPN and CDR2 SVGIG come from the germline V gene (reference sequence). CDR3 region: CAWSAGQGYYEQYF. Written as DNA, the CDR3 is TGTGCCTGGAGTGCGGGACAAGGGTACTACGAGCAGTACTTC.

There are many counts of this clonotype. The chain has TRBV7-2 and TRBJ1-3; D is unclear. CDR1 SGHTA and CDR2 FQGNSA come from the germline V gene. V was clipped by 4 bases and J by 0 bases, with 10 bases between them. CDR3 length equals 15 residues. As DNA, the CDR3 is TGTGCCAGCAGCTCAACGGCGAGCTCTGGAAACACCATATATTTT. Its protein is CASSSTASSGNTIYF. Complete variable domain (other parts from reference TRBV7-2 and TRBJ1-3): GAGVSQSPSNKVTEKGKDVELRCDPISGHTALYWYRQSLGQGLEFLIYFQGNSAPDKSGLPSDRFSAERTGGSVSTLTIQRTQQEDSAVYLCASSSTASSGNTIYFGEGSWLTVV.

This clonotype has ten or more counts. V gene TRBV15 combines with J gene TRBJ1-1, with no clear D. The germline V gene has CDR1 LNHNV and CDR2 YYDKDF (reference sequence). The CDR3 contains 15 residues. V dropped 1 base and J dropped 4 bases, with 13 bases sitting between them. CDR3 nucleotide sequence: TGTGCCACCAGCAGAGCCCTGGACCGCTCCACTGAAGCTTTCTTT. The encoded protein is CATSRALDRSTEAFF. Using reference TRBV15 and TRBJ1-1 for the parts outside the CDR3, the full variable domain is DAMVIQNPRYQVTQFGKPVTLSCSQTLNHNVMYWYQQKSSQAPKLLFHYYDKDFNNEADTPDNFQSRRPNTSFCFLDIRSPGLGDTAMYLCATSRALDRSTEAFFGQGTRLTVV.

This clonotype was found many times. The genes are TRBV30 and TRBJ2-2; possibly TRBD2 for D (5 bases). V was pared by 0 bases and J by 1 base, with 9 bases between. Germline assignment: CDR1 GTSNPN and CDR2 SVGIG (reference sequence). The CDR3 has 15 amino acids. CDR3: CAWSVRGGNTGELFF. CDR3 bases: TGTGCCTGGAGTGTACGAGGAGGGAACACCGGGGAGCTGTTTTTT.

Concerning this clonotype itself: This may arise from a read error, as a much more abundant clone is one base away. The final CDR3 position lacks the conserved phenylalanine or tryptophan, pointing to a likely read error. The V and J genes are TRBV9 and TRBJ2-1; possible D gene TRBD2, 6 bases. The CDR3 is made up of 16 amino acids. CDR1 SGDLS and CDR2 YYNGEE come from the germline V gene. V shed 4 bases and J shed 6 bases, with 20 bases lying between them. The CDR3 nucleotides read TGTGCCAGCAGCTACGGGGGATTCCAAACCTTCAATGAGCAGTTCCTC. Its translation: CASSYGGFQTFNEQFL.

In its sample, this clonotype was seen many times. The chain employs TRBV7-9 and TRBJ1-4; perhaps TRBD1 as D (5 bases). This CDR3 has 15 amino acids. The germline V gene encodes CDR1 SEHNR and CDR2 FQNEAQ (reference sequence). V was clipped by 5 bases and J by 8 bases, with 18 bases between them. CDR3: CASSRQLRSGEKLFF. DNA for the CDR3: TGTGCCAGCAGCCGACAGTTGAGATCGGGGGAAAAACTGTTTTTT.

There are a few counts of this clonotype. Here the CDR3 DNA reads TGCAGCGTTGAAGAGGGGATATATGCCTATGGCTACACCTTC. Translation gives CSVEEGIYAYGYTF. The rearrangement uses TRBV29-1 and TRBJ1-2; D is unclear. This CDR3 region has 14 residues. From germline, CDR1 is SQVTM and CDR2 ANQGSEA. V lost 0 bases and J lost 4, with 12 bases in between.

V gene TRBV28 combines with J gene TRBJ1-1, with D unclear. Germline V lookup: CDR1 MDHEN, CDR2 SYDVKM. CDR3 length equals 16 residues. With 2 bases removed from V and 5 bases from J, the gap between germline ends came to 18 bases. The CDR3 here is CASSLPGSSITTEAFF. The DNA of the CDR3 is TGTGCCAGCAGTTTACCCGGTTCGTCGATCACTACTGAAGCTTTCTTT. Using reference TRBV28 and TRBJ1-1 for the parts outside the CDR3, the full variable domain is DVKVTQSSRYLVKRTGEKVFLECVQDMDHENMFWYRQDPGLGLRLIYFSYDVKMKEKGDIPEGYSVSREKKERFSLILESASTNQTSMYLCASSLPGSSITTEAFFGQGTRLTVV.

At least ten counts were recorded for this clonotype. V usage is TRBV28 and J usage is TRBJ2-2, with 8 bases lining up with TRBD1. J lost 3 bases, V lost 3 bases, and 12 bases had no gene match. This CDR3 contains 18 residues. Per the germline V gene, CDR1 is MDHEN and CDR2 is SYDVKM. As DNA, the CDR3 is TGTGCCAGCAGTTTTGGCGGCAGGGGGCCAGCCTACACCGGGGAGCTGTTTTTT. This sequence encodes CASSFGGRGPAYTGELFF.

This clonotype showed up many times. DNA of the CDR3: TGTGCCAGCTCACCAGCGGATGAGCAGTTCTTC. Its translation is CASSPADEQFF. J is TRBJ2-1 and V is TRBV18; D is ambiguous. The CDR3 is 11 amino acids. Trimming left V 2 bases short and J 8 bases short, with 4 bases between. Germline V gene lookup returns CDR1 KGHSH and CDR2 LQKENI.

This clonotype has ten or more counts. This chain joins TRBV20-1 and TRBJ2-3; TRBD2 might be the D (7 bases). Trimming took off 1 base at V and 6 bases at J, with 14 bases between the two ends. The CDR3 spans 14 residues. CDR1 and CDR2 from the germline V gene are DFQATT and SNEGSKA (reference sequence). Here the CDR3 reads CSARAIGGVDTQYF. The CDR3 coding sequence is TGCAGTGCTAGAGCTATAGGGGGGGTGGATACGCAGTATTTT.

Ten or more counts support this clonotype. V gene TRBV6-1 combines with J gene TRBJ2-1; TRBD1 matches at 8 bases. Germline values: CDR1 MNHNS, CDR2 SASEGT. This CDR3 is built from 14 residues. The ends lost 7 bases at V and 3 bases at J; junction bases unmatched: 5. This CDR3 is CASTPGGYYNEQFF. As DNA, the CDR3 is TGTGCCAGCACCCCAGGGGGCTACTACAATGAGCAGTTCTTC.

There are many counts of this clonotype. V and J are TRBV5-1 and TRBJ2-2, with TRBD1 matching over 8 bases. The CDR3 has 20 amino acids. After removal of 0 bases from V and 3 bases from J, the junction contained 16 bases not matched to a gene. Germline loops: CDR1 SGHRS, CDR2 YFSETQ. CDR3 protein: CASSLVQGQEGLADTGELFF. Here the CDR3 DNA reads TGCGCCAGCAGCTTGGTCCAGGGACAGGAAGGACTTGCGGACACCGGGGAGCTGTTTTTT.

Remarks on this clonotype: At one of its ends the junction is not consistent with the germline gene, which may arise from a read error. This chain connects TRBV5-1 to TRBJ2-7, with a possible D match to TRBD2 (7 bases). The CDR3 sequence is 14 residues long. Germline lookup yields CDR1 SGHRS and CDR2 YFSETQ. CDR3 in DNA: TGCGTCAGCAGCTTGGAGGGGGGGACCTACGAGCAGTACTTC. This codes for CVSSLEGGTYEQYF. Complete variable domain (other parts from reference TRBV5-1 and TRBJ2-7): KAGVTQTPRYLIKTRGQQVTLSCSPISGHRSVSWYQQTPGQGLQFLFEYFSETQRNKGNFPGRFSGRQFSNSRSEMNVSTLELGDSALYLCVSSLEGGTYEQYFGPGTRLTVT.

Many counts were recorded for this clonotype. The genes are TRBV7-2 and TRBJ2-5; D is unresolved. Trimming shortened V by 2 bases and J by 5 bases, and 9 bases separated the two germline ends. The CDR3 spans 13 residues. Germline assignment: CDR1 SGHTA and CDR2 FQGNSA. CDR3 nucleotides: TGTGCCAGCAGCTTAAATCGAGTCGAGACCCAGTACTTC. It encodes CASSLNRVETQYF. The whole variable domain, filled in from reference TRBV7-2 and TRBJ2-5, reads GAGVSQSPSNKVTEKGKDVELRCDPISGHTALYWYRQSLGQGLEFLIYFQGNSAPDKSGLPSDRFSAERTGGSVSTLTIQRTQQEDSAVYLCASSLNRVETQYFGPGTRLLVL.

This chain links TRBV7-2 with TRBJ2-3, with 8 nucleotides matching TRBD2. This CDR3 region has 17 residues. V dropped 4 bases and J dropped 6; count of bases not matched to a gene: 15. Germline V gives CDR1 SGHTA, CDR2 FQGNSA. The CDR3 DNA reads TGTGCCAGCAGCTCATGGGGGATGGCGGGGGGTGTGGATACGCAGTATTTT. Its translation is CASSSWGMAGGVDTQYF.

In its sample, this clonotype was seen many times. This chain links TRBV2 with TRBJ2-5; no clear D gene. V was cut by 4 bases and J by 1 base, with 7 bases left in between. The CDR3 contains 13 residues. CDR1 and CDR2 (germline): SNHLY, FYNNEI. The DNA of the CDR3 is TGTGCCAGCAGTGGGATATCCCAAGAGACCCAGTACTTC. This codes for CASSGISQETQYF.